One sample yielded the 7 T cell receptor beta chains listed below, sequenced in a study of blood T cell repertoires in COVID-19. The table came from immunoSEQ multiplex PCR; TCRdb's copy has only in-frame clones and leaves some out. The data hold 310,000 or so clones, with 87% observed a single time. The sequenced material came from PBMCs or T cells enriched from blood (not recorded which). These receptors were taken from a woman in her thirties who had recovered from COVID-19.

This CDR3 reads CASSHSMGQNTEAFF. For the CDR3, the DNA is TGTGCCAGCTCCCACAGCATGGGACAGAACACTGAAGCTTTCTTT. V is TRBV18 and J is TRBJ1-1, with a tentative D call TRBD1 (6 bases). In germline, CDR1 is KGHSH, CDR2 LQKENI. The CDR3 length is 15 residues. V shed 6 bases and J shed 1 base, with 15 bases lying between them.

The CDR3 bases are TGTGCCATCCCAGGGGAGCCGGTCGCAGATACGCAGTATTTT. The encoded protein is CAIPGEPVADTQYF. The chain links TRBV19 to TRBJ2-3; TRBD1 might be the D (6 bases). Germline assignment: CDR1 LNHDA and CDR2 SQIVND (reference sequence). The CDR3 is 14 residues long. Trimming removed 10 bases at V and 4 bases at J, with 18 bases between.

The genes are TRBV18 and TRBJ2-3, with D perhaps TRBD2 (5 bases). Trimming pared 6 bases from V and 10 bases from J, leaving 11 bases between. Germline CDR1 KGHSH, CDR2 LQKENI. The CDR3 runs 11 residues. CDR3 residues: CASSLASAQYF. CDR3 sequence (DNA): TGTGCCAGCTCCCTAGCTTCAGCGCAGTATTTT.

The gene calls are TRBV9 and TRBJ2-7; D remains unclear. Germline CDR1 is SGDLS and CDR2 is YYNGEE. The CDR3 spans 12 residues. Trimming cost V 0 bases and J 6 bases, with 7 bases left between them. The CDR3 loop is CASSVALGEQYF. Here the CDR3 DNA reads TGTGCCAGCAGCGTAGCCCTCGGCGAGCAGTACTTC.

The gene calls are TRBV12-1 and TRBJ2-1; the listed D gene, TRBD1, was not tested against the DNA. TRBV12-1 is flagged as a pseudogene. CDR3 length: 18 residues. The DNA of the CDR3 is TGTGCCAGCAGCTTCGGGTATCACAGGGGCCGACCCTACAATGAGCAGTTCTTC. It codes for CASSFGYHRGRPYNEQFF.

The CDR3 sequence: CASSLGRNTEAFF. The CDR3 DNA reads as TGTGCCAGCAGCTTAGGGAGGAACACTGAAGCTTTCTTT. The rearrangement uses TRBV7-2 and TRBJ1-1; D gene uncertain. This CDR3 is 13 amino acids long. Trimming left V 1 base short and J 1 base short, with 4 bases between. The germline V gene encodes CDR1 SGHTA and CDR2 FQGNSA.

The CDR3 DNA reads TGTGCCAGCTCACCAATGGGGGGCACCGGGGAGCTGTTTTTT. It specifies CASSPMGGTGELFF. This chain uses TRBV18 with TRBJ2-2, with a possible D match to TRBD2 (6 bases). The CDR3 is made up of 14 amino acids. With 2 bases removed from V and 4 bases from J, the gap between germline ends came to 8 bases. Germline V gives CDR1 KGHSH, CDR2 LQKENI.